The 13 T cell receptor beta chains below come from one sample, sequenced in a study of Ad26.COV2.S vaccination and SARS-CoV-2 variants. Treatment of the sample: some 20 received Ad26.COV2.S at low or high dose, single or two shots; several received placebo; per-sample allocation not given. Samples came from day 63 after the first vaccine or placebo injection. Here immunoSEQ multiplex PCR was the method, and the copy in TCRdb shows in-frame clones only, minus some. Of about 380,000 clones listed, about four fifths are singletons. Sequencing used peripheral blood, obtained in a trial of Ad26.COV2.S vaccine versus placebo. These receptors originate from a person aged 18-65 years who received the Ad26.COV2.S COVID-19 vaccine or a placebo.

The CDR3 loop reads CASSALAGGPNTGELFF. The DNA for the CDR3 is TGTGCCAGCAGCGCCCTAGCGGGAGGGCCGAACACCGGGGAGCTGTTTTTT. The chain has TRBV13 and TRBJ2-2, with 12 bases identical to TRBD2. Trimming removed 5 bases from V and 0 bases from J; junction bases left unmatched: 4. CDR1 is PRHDT and CDR2 is FYEKMQ in the germline V gene (reference sequence). The CDR3 is 17 residues long.

The rearrangement links TRBV5-1 to TRBJ2-7; the D is unclear. The V gene's germline CDR1 is SGHRS and CDR2 YFSETQ. Trimming stripped 6 bases from V and 5 bases from J, with 12 bases between. The CDR3 covers 12 residues. The CDR3 DNA is TGCGCCAGCACCCAAGGGTCCCACGAGCAGTACTTC. This encodes CASTQGSHEQYF.

The rearrangement uses TRBV19 and TRBJ1-5; D remains ambiguous. V shed 1 base and J shed 1 base, with 8 bases lying between them. Per the germline V gene, CDR1 is LNHDA and CDR2 is SQIVND (reference sequence). This CDR3 spans 15 amino acids. The CDR3 DNA follows: TGTGCCAGTAGTATAGGCGTTATGAGCAATCAGCCCCAGCATTTT. Protein: CASSIGVMSNQPQHF.

This sequence joins TRBV7-2 and TRBJ2-1, with 9 bases matching TRBD1. Trimming cost V 5 bases and J 5 bases; bases outside gene matches: 7. The CDR3 is 15 residues long. Germline assignment: CDR1 SGHTA and CDR2 FQGNSA. The CDR3 here is CASSRDRVSHNEQFF. CDR3 bases: TGTGCCAGCAGCCGGGACAGGGTTTCCCACAATGAGCAGTTCTTC.

V gene TRBV11-2 combines with J gene TRBJ2-7; 8 bases fit TRBD2. The trim removed 2 bases at V and 4 bases at J, leaving 7 bases unmatched. CDR1 and CDR2 (germline): SGHAT, FQNNGV. The CDR3 loop spans 15 amino acids. The CDR3 is CASSLYTGREYEQYF. CDR3 nucleotides: TGTGCCAGCAGCTTATACACCGGGAGGGAATACGAGCAGTACTTC.

The chain combines TRBV5-1 with TRBJ1-3; no definite D call. The germline gives CDR1 SGHRS, CDR2 YFSETQ. The CDR3 has 19 amino acids. Trimming removed 0 bases from V and 9 bases from J, with 28 bases in between. CDR3 sequence (DNA): TGCGCCAGCAGCTTGGTAAGCACGACCGGAGTGTTTCTACCAGGCACCATATATTTT. Translation gives CASSLVSTTGVFLPGTIYF. Based on the CDR3 plus reference TRBV5-1 and TRBJ1-3, the full variable domain is KAGVTQTPRYLIKTRGQQVTLSCSPISGHRSVSWYQQTPGQGLQFLFEYFSETQRNKGNFPGRFSGRQFSNSRSEMNVSTLELGDSALYLCASSLVSTTGVFLPGTIYFGEGSWLTVV.

In this sample, this clone turned up once. The chain recombines TRBV7-8 with TRBJ2-4; TRBD1 agrees at 8 bases. The ends lost 3 bases at V and 0 bases at J; junction bases unmatched: 13. From germline, CDR1 is SGHVS and CDR2 FQNEAQ. This CDR3 has 19 amino acids. The CDR3 DNA follows: TGTGCCAGCAGCTTGTGGACAGGGAATGCCCATCTAGCCAAAAACATTCAGTACTTC. Translation gives CASSLWTGNAHLAKNIQYF.

This chain links TRBV3-1 (or the pseudogene TRBV3-2) with TRBJ1-1; D is possibly TRBD1 (6 bases). V shed 6 bases and J shed 3 bases, with 20 bases lying between them. The CDR3 is 16 residues long. The germline CDR1 and CDR2 sequences are LGHDT and YNNKEL (reference sequence). CDR3 in amino acids: CASRHLPGQGDTEAFF. The CDR3 nucleotides are TGTGCCAGCAGACACTTACCGGGACAAGGGGACACTGAAGCTTTCTTT.

For this clone: This CDR3 is also generated by other DNA sequences in the sample. This chain links TRBV18 with TRBJ2-7; D gene unclear. This CDR3 is built from 11 residues. CDR1 and CDR2 (germline): KGHSH, LQKENI. Trimming left V 3 bases short and J 5 bases short, with 5 bases between. The CDR3 spells CASSPSHEQYF. CDR3 nucleotide sequence: TGTGCCAGCTCACCGTCCCACGAGCAGTACTTC.

The rearrangement links TRBV4-3 to TRBJ1-3, with D perhaps matching TRBD1 (5 bases). The CDR3 is 18 amino acids. Germline CDR1 is LGHNA and CDR2 is YSLEER. The V end lost 3 bases, the J end lost 3 bases, and 21 bases lay between the germline ends. The CDR3 sequence: CASSQGDVGAPFGNTIYF. The DNA of the CDR3 is TGCGCCAGCAGCCAGGGGGACGTAGGGGCCCCCTTTGGAAACACCATATATTTT.

This chain uses TRBV27 with TRBJ1-6; perhaps TRBD1 as D (6 bases). V lost 6 bases and J lost 5, with 17 bases in between. The length of the CDR3 is 16 residues. Germline assignment: CDR1 MNHEY and CDR2 SMNVEV (reference sequence). CDR3 sequence: CASRDSAKGDNSPLHF. The CDR3 DNA follows: TGTGCCAGCAGAGACTCGGCAAAGGGGGATAATTCACCCCTCCACTTT.

This chain links TRBV19 with TRBJ1-2; the D is unclear. The length of the CDR3 is 15 residues. Germline values: CDR1 LNHDA, CDR2 SQIVND (reference sequence). V dropped 3 bases and J dropped 0 bases, with 11 bases sitting between them. This CDR3 reads CASSIGRSSNYGYTF. CDR3 DNA sequence: TGTGCCAGTAGTATCGGACGGTCGTCTAACTATGGCTACACCTTC.

The CDR3 sequence: CASSQDRGGTEAFF. In nucleotides, the CDR3 is TGCGCCAGCAGCCAAGATAGGGGTGGGACTGAAGCTTTCTTT. The rearrangement uses TRBV4-3 and TRBJ1-1, with D perhaps TRBD1 (5 bases). Deletions cut 0 bases from V and 5 bases from J, with 10 bases between. The CDR3 spans 14 residues. The germline CDR1 and CDR2 sequences are LGHNA and YSLEER.